This T cell receptor beta chain stems from a study of T cell clonotyping in hematopoietic cell transplantation. Study-wide results and caveats: Pathologically expanded recipient clonotypes increased progressively from day 30 to day 180 as diversity fell. Few recipient clonotypes overlapped donors; over 95% were de novo at given depth. Cells were unsorted, so CD4 and CD8 contributions were not separated.

Repertoires were generated with immunoSEQ multiplex PCR, while TCRdb's copy carries only in-frame clones and drops some. The top ten hold about 0.8% of the sample, which has tens of thousands of clones, roughly 92% seen once. Notes on this clone: Its antigen is undetermined.

This CDR3 is 15 amino acids long. V trimming: 10 bases; J trimming: 1 base; junction bases outside the gene matches: 9. The germline V gene encodes CDR1 SGHNT and CDR2 YENEEA. This chain links TRBV11-3 with TRBJ2-1; 8 nucleotides agree with TRBD2. The sample comprised peripheral blood mononuclear cells. This TCR was recovered from a woman in her forties or fifties in good health. Some clones in this sample may be carry-over from other donors' samples. CDR3 sequence: CAIGRGFFSYNEQFF. The CDR3 nucleotides are TGTGCCATCGGGAGGGGCTTCTTTTCCTACAATGAGCAGTTCTTC.